This TCR beta chain comes out of a study of regulatory T cells in long-lasting Graves disease. This clonotype showed up many times. The TCR beta library used iRepertoire HTBI primers with Arm-PCR amplification of CDR3. A single record per CDR3 protein comes from TCRdb applying MiXCR to the multiplex PCR reads. The sample lists approximately 470,000 distinct CDR3 sequences, 15% to 20% occurring once. Time point described: newly diagnosed GD, antithyroid drugs for less than 3 months. RNA extracted from PBMCs served as the sequencing template. A roughly 8.3-milliliter sample of peripheral blood was drawn into EDTA tubes. These data were also reused for a study on T cells in Graves' hyperthyroidism and ophthalmopathy.

The origin of this receptor is a man aged 35 to 55 with Graves disease. The sample consisted of peripheral blood mononuclear cells (PBMCs), taken at new diagnosis, from a patient treated with antithyroid drugs.

CDR3 in amino acids: CASSPSGRAYEQYF. The CDR3 bases are TGTGCCAGCAGCCCCAGCGGGAGGGCCTACGAGCAGTACTTC. The chain recombines TRBV11-3 with TRBJ2-7; 10 bases are shared with TRBD2. Looked up from germline, CDR1 is SGHNT and CDR2 is YENEEA. With 5 bases clipped from V and 2 bases from J, the junction kept 3 bases outside the gene matches. The CDR3 totals 14 residues.